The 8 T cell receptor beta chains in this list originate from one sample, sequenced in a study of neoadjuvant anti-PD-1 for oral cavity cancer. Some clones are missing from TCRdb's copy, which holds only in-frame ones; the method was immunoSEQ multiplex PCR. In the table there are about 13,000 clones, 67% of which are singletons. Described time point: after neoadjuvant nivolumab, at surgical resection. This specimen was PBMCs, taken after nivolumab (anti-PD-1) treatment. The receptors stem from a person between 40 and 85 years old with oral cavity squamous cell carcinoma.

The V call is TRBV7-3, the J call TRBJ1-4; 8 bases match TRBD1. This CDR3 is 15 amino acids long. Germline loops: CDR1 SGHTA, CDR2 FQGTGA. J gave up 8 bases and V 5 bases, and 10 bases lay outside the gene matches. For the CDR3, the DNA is TGTGCCAGCAGCCTTACAGGGGGTATTGAGGAAAAACTGTTTTTT. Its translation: CASSLTGGIEEKLFF.

The chain's CDR3 is CASSKRTAGANVLTF. DNA of the CDR3: TGTGCCAGCAGCAAGCGGACCGCTGGGGCCAACGTCCTGACTTTC. V gene TRBV6-6 combines with J gene TRBJ2-6, with D possibly matching TRBD2 (5 bases). CDR1 and CDR2 from the germline V gene are MNHNY and SVGAGI (reference sequence). Trimming took off 6 bases at V and 2 bases at J, with 11 bases between the two ends. The CDR3 has 15 residues.

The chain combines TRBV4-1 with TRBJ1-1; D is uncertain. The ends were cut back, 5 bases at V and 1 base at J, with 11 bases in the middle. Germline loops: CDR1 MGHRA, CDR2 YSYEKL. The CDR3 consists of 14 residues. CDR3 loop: CASSGRTENTEAFF. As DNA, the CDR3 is TGCGCCAGCAGCGGACGGACGGAGAACACTGAAGCTTTCTTT.

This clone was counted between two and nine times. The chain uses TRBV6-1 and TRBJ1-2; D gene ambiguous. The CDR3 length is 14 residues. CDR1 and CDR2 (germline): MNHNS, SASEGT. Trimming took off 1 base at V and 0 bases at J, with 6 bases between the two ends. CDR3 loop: CASSEDRANYGYTF. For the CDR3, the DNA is TGTGCCAGCAGTGAAGACAGAGCTAACTATGGCTACACCTTC.

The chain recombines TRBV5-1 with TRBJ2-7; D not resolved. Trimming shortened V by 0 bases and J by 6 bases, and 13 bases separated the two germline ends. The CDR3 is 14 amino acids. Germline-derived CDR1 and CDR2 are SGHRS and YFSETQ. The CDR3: CASSLGPGWGEQYF. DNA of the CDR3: TGCGCCAGCAGCTTGGGTCCGGGCTGGGGCGAGCAGTACTTC.

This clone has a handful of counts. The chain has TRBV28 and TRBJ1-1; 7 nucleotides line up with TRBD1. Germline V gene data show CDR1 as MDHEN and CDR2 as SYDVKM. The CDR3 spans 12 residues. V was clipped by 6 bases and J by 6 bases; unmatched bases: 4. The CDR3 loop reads CASRIGTAEAFF. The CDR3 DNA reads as TGTGCCAGCAGAATAGGGACAGCTGAAGCTTTCTTT.

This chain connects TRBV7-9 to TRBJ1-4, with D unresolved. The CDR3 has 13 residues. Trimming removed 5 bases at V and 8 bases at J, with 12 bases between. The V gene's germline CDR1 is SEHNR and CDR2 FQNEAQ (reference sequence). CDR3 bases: TGTGCCAGCAGCGACCCTAGGGAAGAAAAACTGTTTTTT. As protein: CASSDPREEKLFF. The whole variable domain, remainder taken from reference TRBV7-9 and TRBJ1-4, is DTGVSQNPRHKITKRGQNVTFRCDPISEHNRLYWYRQTLGQGPEFLTYFQNEAQLEKSRLLSDRFSAERPKGSFSTLEIQRTEQGDSAMYLCASSDPREEKLFFGSGTQLSVL.

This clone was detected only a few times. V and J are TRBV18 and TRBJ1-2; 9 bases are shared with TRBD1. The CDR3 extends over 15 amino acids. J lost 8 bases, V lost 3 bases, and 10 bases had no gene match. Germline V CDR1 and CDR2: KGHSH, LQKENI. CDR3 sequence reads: CASSPGTGPFDGYTF. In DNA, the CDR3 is TGTGCCAGCTCACCCGGGACAGGGCCTTTTGACGGCTACACCTTC.